This T cell receptor (beta chain) was captured in a study of cytomegalovirus exposure and HLA in healthy donors. The primer mix had 60 Vbeta and 13 Jbeta primers. Profiling relied on immunoSEQ multiplex PCR, and the TCRdb table lists in-frame clones only, not all of them. Of over 150,000 clones in the sample, 84% were seen once. General study findings and limits: Associated with cytomegalovirus, according to the listing, were 170 or so TCR beta chains.

Of note for this clone: Its antigen remains unidentified.

The CDR3 runs to 16 residues. V shed 1 base and J 5 bases; nucleotides not matched to a gene: 4. CDR1 MNHEY and CDR2 SMNVEV come from the germline V gene (reference sequence). Sequencing input: PBMCs. The sequence was collected from a girl aged 10 to 17 in good health and CMV-seropositive. The V call is TRBV27, the J call TRBJ2-3; TRBD2 aligns across 12 bases. This CDR3 reads CASSLLLAGGRDTQYF. CDR3 in DNA: TGTGCCAGCAGTTTATTACTAGCGGGGGGTCGAGATACGCAGTATTTT.